This is a list of T cell receptor beta chains from one sample in a study of shared clonotypes between healthy human individuals. Some clones are missing from TCRdb's copy, which holds only in-frame ones; the method was immunoSEQ multiplex PCR. This table has about 2.4 million clones, under 95% appearing once. The sample taken for sequencing was naive CD4+ T cells from PBMCs. The receptors were sampled from a man aged 18 to 29 in good health. Some clones in this sample may be carry-over from other donors' samples. The CDR3 runs from the conserved cysteine through the conserved F or W. The D gene is left open where the match is weak. Size values are once, few and many counts, or a class for expanded clones, and some rows have none.

d_call: NA
v_call: TRBV4-1
j_call: TRBJ1-2
clone_size: NA
cdr3_aa: CASSQPKTGRFYGYTF
cdr3_nt: TGCGCCAGCAGCCAGCCGAAGACAGGAAGGTTCTATGGCTACACCTTC

d_call: TRBD1
v_call: TRBV7-2
j_call: TRBJ1-5
clone_size: NA
cdr3_aa: CASSLELTGYNQPQHF
cdr3_nt: TGTGCCAGCAGCTTAGAGTTGACAGGGTACAATCAGCCCCAGCATTTT

d_call: TRBD1
v_call: TRBV30
j_call: TRBJ1-5
clone_size: NA
cdr3_aa: CAWSVRDREISTQHF
cdr3_nt: TGTGCCTGGAGTGTAAGGGACAGAGAGATTAGTACCCAGCATTTT

d_call: NA
v_call: TRBV15
j_call: TRBJ2-7
clone_size: NA
cdr3_aa: CATSRETSQGYEQYF
cdr3_nt: TGTGCCACCAGCAGAGAGACCTCACAGGGCTACGAGCAGTACTTC

d_call: NA
v_call: TRBV7-2
j_call: TRBJ1-4
clone_size: NA
cdr3_aa: CASSPTRVEGFEKLFF
cdr3_nt: TGTGCCAGCAGCCCCACCCGGGTCGAGGGGTTCGAAAAACTGTTTTTT

d_call: NA
v_call: TRBV18
j_call: TRBJ1-4
clone_size: once
cdr3_aa: CASSPMGRQGTNEKLFF
cdr3_nt: TGTGCCAGCTCACCGATGGGTCGCCAAGGGACTAATGAAAAACTGTTTTTT

d_call: NA
v_call: TRBV9
j_call: TRBJ2-1
clone_size: NA
cdr3_aa: CASSVAGAGTYNEQFF
cdr3_nt: TGTGCCAGCAGCGTAGCGGGAGCCGGTACCTACAATGAGCAGTTCTTC

d_call: NA
v_call: TRBV21-1
j_call: TRBJ2-3
clone_size: NA
cdr3_aa: CASSKTLGTQYF
cdr3_nt: TGTGCCAGCAGCAAAACATTAGGTACGCAGTATTTT

d_call: NA
v_call: TRBV5-1
j_call: TRBJ2-5
clone_size: NA
cdr3_aa: CASSPTPGETQYF
cdr3_nt: TGCGCCAGCAGCCCAACCCCGGGGGAGACCCAGTACTTC

d_call: NA
v_call: TRBV29-1
j_call: TRBJ2-7
clone_size: NA
cdr3_aa: CSVGVGYEQYF
cdr3_nt: TGCAGCGTCGGGGTAGGCTACGAGCAGTACTTC

d_call: TRBD1
v_call: TRBV5-1
j_call: TRBJ2-5
clone_size: NA
cdr3_aa: CASRRTGTEQETQYF
cdr3_nt: TGCGCCAGCAGGCGGACCGGGACAGAGCAAGAGACCCAGTACTTC

d_call: TRBD1
v_call: TRBV6-1
j_call: TRBJ2-7
clone_size: NA
cdr3_aa: CASTTGTVSYEQYF
cdr3_nt: TGTGCCAGCACCACCGGGACAGTCTCCTACGAGCAGTACTTC

d_call: TRBD1
v_call: TRBV5-1
j_call: TRBJ2-3
clone_size: NA
cdr3_aa: CASSIPDRGDTQYF
cdr3_nt: TGCGCCAGCAGCATCCCGGACAGGGGAGATACGCAGTATTTT

d_call: NA
v_call: TRBV28
j_call: TRBJ1-2
clone_size: few
cdr3_aa: CASSRNYGYTF
cdr3_nt: TGTGCCAGCAGCCGAAACTATGGCTACACCTTC

d_call: NA
v_call: TRBV28
j_call: TRBJ2-6
clone_size: once
cdr3_aa: CASSLPGSGANVLTF
cdr3_nt: TGTGCCAGCAGTTTGCCAGGATCTGGGGCCAACGTCCTGACTTTC

d_call: NA
v_call: TRBV2
j_call: TRBJ2-7
clone_size: NA
cdr3_aa: CASREGRNYEQYF
cdr3_nt: TGTGCCAGCAGAGAGGGACGGAACTACGAGCAGTACTTC

d_call: NA
v_call: TRBV28
j_call: TRBJ1-1
clone_size: NA
cdr3_aa: CASNHRGANTEAFF
cdr3_nt: TGTGCCAGCAACCACCGGGGGGCGAACACTGAAGCTTTCTTT

d_call: TRBD1
v_call: TRBV7-3
j_call: TRBJ1-2
clone_size: NA
cdr3_aa: CASRGGGAMDYGYTF
cdr3_nt: TGTGCCAGCAGAGGAGGGGGCGCGATGGACTATGGCTACACCTTC

d_call: NA
v_call: TRBV7-2
j_call: TRBJ2-1
clone_size: once
cdr3_aa: CASSREGSSYNEQFF
cdr3_nt: TGTGCCAGCAGCCGAGAAGGGAGCTCCTACAATGAGCAGTTCTTC

d_call: TRBD1
v_call: TRBV18
j_call: TRBJ2-7
clone_size: NA
cdr3_aa: CASSPPTDRVGRYEQYF
cdr3_nt: TGTGCCAGCTCACCTCCGACAGACAGGGTGGGCCGCTACGAGCAGTACTTC

d_call: NA
v_call: TRBV11-2
j_call: TRBJ2-5
clone_size: NA
cdr3_aa: CASSLASRETQYF
cdr3_nt: TGTGCCAGCAGCTTAGCGTCGCGCGAGACCCAGTACTTC

d_call: NA
v_call: TRBV10-3
j_call: TRBJ2-3
clone_size: NA
cdr3_aa: CAIRDGQTPDTQYF
cdr3_nt: TGTGCCATCAGGGACGGCCAAACCCCAGATACGCAGTATTTT